A single TCR beta chain is shown here with its context. Its antigen remains unknown. The data derive from a study of CD8+ T cells in alopecia areata. Overall study findings and caveats: Lesional scalp exceeded normal scalp in clonality, especially in alopecia totalis/universalis. Clarity of TCR sharing across patients fell short of that in mice, possibly HLA-related.

Germline CDR1 MNHEY, CDR2 SMNVEV (reference sequence). The CDR3 consists of 15 residues. Trimming shortened V by 2 bases and J by 9 bases, and 17 bases separated the two germline ends. Extracted RNA was reverse transcribed, and the resulting cDNA served as sequencing template. Clones were sequenced by immunoSEQ multiplex PCR, and TCRdb holds only the in-frame ones, with some missing. The data show some 180,000 clones, around three fifths seen once. The receptor was isolated from a human donor in good health. The specimen was CD8+ T cells sorted from blood. The chain uses TRBV27 and TRBJ1-5; D remains unclear. CDR3 amino acids: CASSLNAIEAGPQHF. CDR3 DNA: TGTGCCAGCAGTTTAAACGCCATAGAGGCCGGGCCCCAGCATTTT.